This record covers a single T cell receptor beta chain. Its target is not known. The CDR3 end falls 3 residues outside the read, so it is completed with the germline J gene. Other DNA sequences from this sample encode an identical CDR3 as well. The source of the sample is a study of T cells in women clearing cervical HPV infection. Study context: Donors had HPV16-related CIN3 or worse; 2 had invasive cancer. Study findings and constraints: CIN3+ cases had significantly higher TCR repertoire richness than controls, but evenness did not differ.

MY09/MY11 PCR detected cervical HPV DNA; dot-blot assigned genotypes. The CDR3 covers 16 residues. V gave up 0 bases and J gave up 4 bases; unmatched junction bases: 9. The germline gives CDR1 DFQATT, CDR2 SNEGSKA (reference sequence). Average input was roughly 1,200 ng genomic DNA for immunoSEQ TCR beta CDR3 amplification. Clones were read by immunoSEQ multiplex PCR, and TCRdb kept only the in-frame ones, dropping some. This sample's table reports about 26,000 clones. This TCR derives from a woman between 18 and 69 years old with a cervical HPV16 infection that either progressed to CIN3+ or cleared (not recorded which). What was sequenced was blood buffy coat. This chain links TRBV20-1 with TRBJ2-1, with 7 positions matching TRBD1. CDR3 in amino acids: CSARDPGTDKYNEQFF. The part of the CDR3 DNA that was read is TGCAGTGCTAGAGATCCCGGGACAGATAAATACAATGAG.